This is a list of T cell receptor beta chains from one sample in a study of CD8+CD57+ T cells in acquired aplastic anemia. TCRdb re-called the reads with MiXCR, one entry per CDR3 protein. The sample consists of over 150,000 distinct CDR3 sequences, roughly 54% of them appearing once. Sequencing was performed on sorted CD4+, CD8+, or CD8+CD57+ T cells (not recorded which) from PBMCs. The receptors were gathered from a human donor with aplastic anemia. Both conserved end residues are part of each CDR3. D genes are given only for firm matches.

cdr3_length	d_call	v_call	cdr3_aa
18	TRBD2	TRBV7-2	CASSLASGGASSTDTQYF
13	.	TRBV6-1	CASSEGGGFEQYF
16	TRBD1	TRBV7-6	CASSLEGTGNNSPLHF
11	.	TRBV29-1	CSVLGSYEQYF
15	TRBD2	TRBV7-2	CASSSQTSGGAEQYF
14	TRBD1	TRBV7-6	CASSLRDVGQEAFF
13	.	TRBV7-8	CASSLMRGETQYF
15	TRBD1	TRBV20-1	CSARDRVSYNSPLHF
14	.	TRBV5-8	CASSLARRSTEAFF
17	TRBD1	TRBV9	CASSPRRGTGAYNEQFF
12	.	TRBV29-1	CSVQRQVGEQFF
16	TRBD2	TRBV20-1	CSARDLGIAGTHEQYF
13	.	TRBV10-3	CAISFDGNYEQYF
11	.	TRBV29-1	CSAVRENGYTF
16	TRBD2	TRBV10-3	CASSGGTSGGLDTQYF
14	.	TRBV20-1	CSADLIQVNTEAFF
19	TRBD2	TRBV12-5	CASGLTLTGTSVNLDTQYF
16	.	TRBV7-8	CASSSGGSGWNSPLHF
17	TRBD2	TRBV9	CASSPHGTSGGGETQYF
14	.	TRBV10-3	CAISESGSGETQYF
13	.	TRBV7-9	CASSLKVQETQYF
15	.	TRBV19	CASSRGLSGANVLTF
16	.	TRBV12-3/TRBV12-4	CASSSTGDVTKNIQYF
16	.	TRBV6-4	CASGDSDSSGANVLTF
14	.	TRBV15	CATSRDPGQKEQFF
13	.	TRBV6-1	CASSEVAVAEAFF
15	TRBD1	TRBV7-9	CASSLGQGSYNEQFF
14	TRBD1	TRBV19	CASTQGTGSYEQYF
14	.	TRBV5-6	CASSSAGLSYEQYF
19	.	TRBV2	CASSAPFRRNTRSSYEQYF
13	TRBD1	TRBV11-3	CASSFDRDNGYTF
14	.	TRBV6-2/TRBV6-3	CASSYGAESQPQHF
15	.	TRBV6-2/TRBV6-3	CASSYSKDIGYGYTF
12	.	TRBV4-1	CASSPMTGEQYF
14	TRBD2	TRBV7-8	CASSTSGRAYEQYF
14	.	TRBV7-9	CASSRRVSPYEQYF
11	.	TRBV2	CASPTSSEQYF
13	.	TRBV2	CASVPSSSYEQYF
14	TRBD1	TRBV5-6	CASSPGTGYEKLFF
17	.	TRBV7-2	CASSSSGTPRDINEQFF
14	.	TRBV5-5	CASSEQGGETEAFF
17	TRBD2	TRBV9	CASSDQLAGGPGNEQYF